This T cell receptor (beta chain) was documented in a study of shared clonotypes between healthy human individuals (dated by TCRdb to 2018 to 2020). General notes on the study: The cohort comprised a couple of women and three men aged 18 to 49 years. Per donor, three plates each were used for CD4 naive and CD4 memory, two for CD8 naive, and one for CD8 memory. To estimate repertoire size and how much clonotype sharing occurs between individuals, the study deeply sequenced the blood TCR repertoires of several healthy adults. Different laboratories and diverse techniques were used to prepare libraries and sequence TCR repertoires, to increase sequencing depth and limit assay-specific biases. Per donor, leukapheresis produced somewhere between about 0.9 and 9.5 billion PBMCs. The study at large found these results: Pairwise subsampling led to the expectation that sequencing depth would affect the degree of clonotype sharing among donors. Compared with non-shared clonotypes, clonotypes shared by all four sorted-subset donors had higher generation probabilities. Across four donors, approximately 5% of naive CD4, 3.5% of naive CD8, around 2.5% of memory CD4, and approximately 0.4% of memory CD8 clonotypes were shared. Naive subsets generally had larger estimated clonotype richness than memory subsets. The small number of donors limited the genetic and exposure-history diversity represented. Rarefaction of sorted-subset datasets indicated incomplete sequencing despite the large sequencing depth. Sampling was limited to blood, and TCR repertoires in tissue likely differ from TCR repertoires in blood.

The CDR3 goes from the cysteine to the phenylalanine over 15 residues. Just the 45-base CDR3 DNA is kept, in frame starting at base 1. Trimming removed 1 base from V and 3 bases from J; the gene matches leave 3 bases unexplained. Looking up the germline V gene yields CDR1 MGHRA and CDR2 YSYEKL. CD8 naive samples consisted of CD45RO-negative cells that were positively selected for CCR7, yielding a CD45RA+CCR7+ population without TemRA cells. The donors were healthy, HIV-negative adults with no recently reported acute infections or vaccinations. Every donor was a Caucasian adult living in Nashville, Tennessee, USA. After blood collection by leukapheresis, PBMCs were isolated using Ficoll-Histopaque density gradient centrifugation and then cryopreserved in the vapor phase of liquid nitrogen. Analytical flow cytometry was used to check the purity and quantity of each magnetically sorted T cell population. Each sorted fraction had its genomic DNA isolated and then quantified by UV absorbance on a Nanodrop 2000c.

In its sample, this clone was seen once. The antigen it recognizes is unknown. One base away there is no much larger clone; base qualities are not given. Additional DNA sequences in this sample encode the identical CDR3. TCR CDR3 regions were amplified from genomic DNA by multiplex PCR using the deep immunoSEQ assay. Extracted genomic DNA from each cell subset was spread evenly across all wells of several immunoSEQ 96-well plates, with each plate serving as a replicate. For sorted subsets, 150 to 200 ng genomic DNA, equal to about 30,000 T cell genomes, was loaded into each replicate PCR. Purified libraries were measured with a Qubit 3.0 fluorometer, size-checked on a Bioanalyzer 2100, and measured again with the KAPA Library Quantification kit. Each immunoSEQ 96-well plate was sequenced on its own single-read 150-cycle Illumina NextSeq 550 flow cell. The authors' pipeline ran thus. Because the immunoSEQ output held only junctional sequences and lacked quality scores, the filtering could not match the filtering applied to full-length reads. To assign V/J genes and CDR3, sequences were annotated using PyIR, a Python wrapper for IgBLAST v1.9, with IMGT germline references. Reads were filtered out if the reads had weak V/J assignments (E-value above 1e-6), no CDR3, stop codons, out-of-frame junctions, or ambiguous translated residues. V3J clonotypes were defined as sequences sharing the same inferred V gene, J gene, and CDR3 amino acid sequence. Percentage overlap between repertoires was computed as shared unique clonotypes divided by the size of the smaller repertoire. Three approaches were used to assess repertoire richness: RTK rarefaction, the Chao1 estimator, and Recon v2.1 estimates of unobserved clonotypes. For all TCRbeta clonotypes obtained by the gDNA method from several donors, generation probabilities were computed with OLGA. What TCRdb holds here is the immuneACCESS table cut down to in-frame rearrangements. Part of the clones is not present; checked against another copy, under half of the missing clones reflect an unresolved V gene, and the others are unexplained. The V and J calls and the clone size are those of that table, but D and trimming were determined from the DNA. The sample table holds around 550,000 clones, of which about 95% were seen once. Approximately 0.11% of the sample lies in the top ten.

Here the chain combines TRBV4-1 and TRBJ2-7; TRBD2 fits 10 bases in the junction. Sample: naive CD8+ T cells sorted from blood. The sample's cell subset or site label, in plain terms: CD45RA+CCR7+. The source is a woman in her 30s in good health. The DNA is as follows: TGCGCCAGCAGCCAAGGCCTAGCGGGAGACTACGAGCAGTACTTC. This is translated as CASSQGLAGDYEQYF.